This TCR beta chain was found in a study of siplizumab effects on memory and regulatory T cells. Per germline, CDR1 KGHSH and CDR2 LQKENI. CDR3 length: 15 amino acids. V lost 1 base to trimming and J lost 7 bases; unmatched junction nucleotides: 3. Sequencing used immunoSEQ multiplex PCR; TCRdb keeps in-frame clones, though not all of them. The repertoire holds about 91,000 clones, 95% to 97% seen once, with 0.025% to 0.035% in the top ten. The TCR sequence derives from a human donor in good health. The rearrangement joins TRBV18 to TRBJ2-1; the match to TRBD2 covers 11 bases. The source material was naive CD4+ T cells sorted from blood. Here the CDR3 reads CASSPLAGGLNEQFF. CDR3 bases: TGTGCCAGCTCACCACTAGCGGGGGGGCTGAATGAGCAGTTCTTC.